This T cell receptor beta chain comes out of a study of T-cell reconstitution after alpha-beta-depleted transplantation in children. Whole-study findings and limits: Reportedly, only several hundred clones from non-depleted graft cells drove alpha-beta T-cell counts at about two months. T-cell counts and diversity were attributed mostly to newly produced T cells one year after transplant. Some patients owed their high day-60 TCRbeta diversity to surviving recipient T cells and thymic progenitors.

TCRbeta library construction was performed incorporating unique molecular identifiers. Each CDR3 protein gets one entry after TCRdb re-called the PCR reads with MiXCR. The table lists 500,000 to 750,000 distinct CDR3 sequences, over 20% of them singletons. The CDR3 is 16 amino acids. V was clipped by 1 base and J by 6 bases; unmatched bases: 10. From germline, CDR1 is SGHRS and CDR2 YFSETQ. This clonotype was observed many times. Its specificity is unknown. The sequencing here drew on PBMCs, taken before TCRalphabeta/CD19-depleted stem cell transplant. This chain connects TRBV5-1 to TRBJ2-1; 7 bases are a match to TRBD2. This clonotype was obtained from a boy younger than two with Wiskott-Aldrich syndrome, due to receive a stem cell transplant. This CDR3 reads CASSLTPTSKINEQFF. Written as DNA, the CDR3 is TGCGCCAGCAGCTTGACACCGACTAGCAAAATCAATGAGCAGTTCTTC.